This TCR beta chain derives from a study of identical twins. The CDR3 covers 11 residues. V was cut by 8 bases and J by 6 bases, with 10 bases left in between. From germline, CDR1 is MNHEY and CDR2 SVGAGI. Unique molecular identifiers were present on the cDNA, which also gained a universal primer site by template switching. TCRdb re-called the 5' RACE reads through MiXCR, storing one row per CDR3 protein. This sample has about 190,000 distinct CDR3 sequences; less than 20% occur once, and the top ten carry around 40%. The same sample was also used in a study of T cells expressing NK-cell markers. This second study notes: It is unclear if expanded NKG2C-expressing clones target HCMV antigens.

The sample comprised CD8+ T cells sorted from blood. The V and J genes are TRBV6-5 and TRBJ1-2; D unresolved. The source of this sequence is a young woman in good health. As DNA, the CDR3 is TGTGCCAGCGGGTTGCTCGATGGCTACACCTTC. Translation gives CASGLLDGYTF.